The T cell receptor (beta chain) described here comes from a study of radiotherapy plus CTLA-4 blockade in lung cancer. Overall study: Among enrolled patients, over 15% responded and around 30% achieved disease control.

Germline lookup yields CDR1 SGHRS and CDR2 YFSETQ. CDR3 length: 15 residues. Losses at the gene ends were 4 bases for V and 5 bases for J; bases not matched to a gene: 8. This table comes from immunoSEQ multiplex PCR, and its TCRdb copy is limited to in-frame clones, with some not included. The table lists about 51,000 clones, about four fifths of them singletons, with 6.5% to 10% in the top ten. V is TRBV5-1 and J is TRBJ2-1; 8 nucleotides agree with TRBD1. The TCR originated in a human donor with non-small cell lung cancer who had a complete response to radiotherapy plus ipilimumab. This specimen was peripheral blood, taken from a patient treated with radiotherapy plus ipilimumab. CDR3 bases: TGCGCCAGCAGCCAGCAGGGGGCTGGGGACAATGAGCAGTTCTTC. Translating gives CASSQQGAGDNEQFF.